This note documents a single T cell receptor beta chain sequence. In this sample, this clone turned up a few times. There is no known antigen for this receptor. Qualities for individual bases were not recorded, and no much larger clone is one base off. This sample was taken from a study of blood T cell repertoires in COVID-19 (dated by TCRdb to 2018 to 2021). Turning to the overall study: Collaborator samples came from the United States, Italy and Spain and covered acute and convalescent phases of COVID-19. The material from the prospective study consisted of cDNA or gDNA derived from T cells, B-cell-depleted T cells, or PBMCs. The dataset comprised deeply sampled blood TCRbeta repertoires from subjects exposed to, actively infected with, or recovered from COVID-19. The repertoires were made available in a free public database intended to serve as a resource for research on the immune response to SARS-CoV-2. Samples were obtained from the ongoing ImmuneRACE study (first 160 participants) and from approximately 1,200 subjects provided by 6 global collaborators. A de-identified subject ID, COVID-19 status, age in years and sex were almost always included in the sample metadata. Where available, HLA class I and class II types were obtained from metadata supplied by the sample provider rather than from assay-based typing.

TCRbeta CDR3 regions were amplified from genomic DNA by means of the immunoSEQ Assay, a bias-controlled multiplex PCR. For the original study's pipeline: The number of nucleated cells in each sample was estimated by amplification of reference gene primers within the assay. To quantify the absolute abundance of each unique TCRbeta CDR3 rearrangement, sequence reads were collapsed and filtered. For each sample, productive Simpson clonality was calculated by taking the square root of Simpson's diversity index across productive rearrangements. What TCRdb holds here is the immuneACCESS table cut down to in-frame rearrangements. Part of the clones is not present; checked against another copy, under half of the missing clones reflect an unresolved V gene, and the others are unexplained. The DNA was the basis for D and trimming; V, J and clone size are from that table. The sample data list about 140,000 clones, and about three quarters of these were observed just once. Less than 2% of the sample comes from the top ten.

Collaborating institutions collected whole blood in K2EDTA tubes following their own protocols. For TCRbeta analysis, collaborators shipped samples as frozen whole blood, isolated PBMCs, or DNA extracted from either of those sample types. Results the study describes overall, beyond this receptor: Clinical and demographic metadata were provided uncurated, with the amount varying by source and participant.

This receptor was obtained from a woman aged 55-70 years with acute or convalescent COVID-19. The specimen was peripheral blood.

The CDR3 here reads CASSYRNTGELFF. The DNA sequence is as follows: TGTGCCAGCAGTTACAGGAACACCGGGGAGCTGTTTTTT. The V gene is TRBV28 and the J gene is TRBJ2-2, with the D gene call left open. The germline V gene provides CDR1 MDHEN and CDR2 SYDVKM. Spanning cysteine to phenylalanine, the CDR3 consists of 13 amino acids. The read is trimmed to its CDR3 DNA, 39 bases read in frame from base 1. At the junction V is shortened by 4 bases and J by 1 base, with 4 bases in between.